The 12 T cell receptor beta chains below come from one sample, sequenced in a study of CD4 T cells in relation to SARS-CoV-2 and coronaviruses. The antigens these receptors bind are not known. Some clones are missing from TCRdb's copy, which holds only in-frame ones; the method was immunoSEQ multiplex PCR. Among about 36,000 clones listed, around 77% were seen once. Sequences were obtained from memory CD4+ T cells from PBMCs, cultured in vitro. Receptors originate from an adult with COVID-19.

The chain recombines TRBV11-1 with TRBJ1-2, with D unclear. Germline V gene data show CDR1 as SGHAT and CDR2 as FQDESV (reference sequence). The V end was cut by 5 bases, the J end by 2 bases, with 9 bases between. The CDR3 runs 13 residues. The CDR3 DNA reads TGTGCCAGCAGCCCCCAACAGAACTATGGCTACACCTTC. Translated: CASSPQQNYGYTF.

The rearrangement uses TRBV6-2 or TRBV6-3 and TRBJ2-3, with D possibly matching TRBD2 (5 bases). The CDR3 runs 12 residues. CDR1 MNHEY and CDR2 SVGEGT come from the germline V gene. Trimming left V 6 bases short and J 8 bases short, with 12 bases between. CDR3 residues: CASSDGRGTQYF. In DNA form, the CDR3 reads TGTGCCAGCAGCGACGGACGGGGTACGCAGTATTTT.

The rearrangement uses TRBV19 and TRBJ1-5, with D possibly TRBD1 on 6 matching bases. The CDR3 runs to 14 residues. CDR1 and CDR2 (germline): LNHDA, SQIVND (reference sequence). V was clipped by 8 bases and J by 2 bases, with 13 bases between them. CDR3 sequence reads: CASGIGGRNQPQHF. CDR3 DNA: TGTGCCAGTGGGATAGGGGGGCGCAATCAGCCCCAGCATTTT.

The rearrangement uses TRBV4-3 and TRBJ2-7; possible D gene TRBD2, 6 bases. The CDR3 is 15 residues long. V gave up 3 bases and J gave up 2 bases, with 14 bases separating them. Germline values: CDR1 LGHNA, CDR2 YSLEER. CDR3 DNA sequence: TGCGCCAGCAGCCATTTCGCTAGCGAAACCTACGAGCAGTACTTC. It specifies CASSHFASETYEQYF.

The V call is TRBV28, the J call TRBJ2-5; D gene uncertain. Trimming left V 5 bases short and J 1 base short, with 11 bases between. The germline CDR1 and CDR2 sequences are MDHEN and SYDVKM. The CDR3 totals 14 residues. The CDR3 nucleotides read TGTGCCAGCAGTGGAACACCGTTCCAAGAGACCCAGTACTTC. This sequence encodes CASSGTPFQETQYF.

The rearrangement uses TRBV27 and TRBJ2-2; 9 bases match TRBD2. The germline V gene encodes CDR1 MNHEY and CDR2 SMNVEV (reference sequence). The trim removed 5 bases at V and 5 bases at J, leaving 9 bases unmatched. The length of the CDR3 is 16 residues. The CDR3 loop is CASSDPTSGQTGELFF. CDR3 nucleotides: TGTGCCAGCAGTGACCCGACTAGCGGCCAAACCGGGGAGCTGTTTTTT.

The CDR3 loop reads CASSPRQGSNSNTEAFF. The CDR3 DNA reads as TGTGCCAGCAGCCCTCGACAGGGGTCAAATTCGAACACTGAAGCTTTCTTT. This chain links TRBV5-4 with TRBJ1-1, with 8 bases identical to TRBD1. The V gene end was trimmed by 4 bases and the J gene end by 1 base; junction bases not matched to a gene: 12. The CDR3 sequence is 17 residues long. Germline assignment: CDR1 SGHNT and CDR2 YYREEE (reference sequence).

V gene TRBV10-2 combines with J gene TRBJ1-5, with 7 bases that match TRBD1. Germline V CDR1 and CDR2: WSHSY, SAAADI. The V gene end was trimmed by 3 bases and the J gene end by 6 bases; junction bases not matched to a gene: 11. This CDR3 spans 16 amino acids. CDR3 in DNA: TGCGCCAGCAGTGACTGGCAGGGGGGTTACGGTCAGCCCCAGCATTTT. It encodes CASSDWQGGYGQPQHF.

This clone was detected once. V usage is TRBV5-1 and J usage is TRBJ2-7; 8 nucleotides line up with TRBD1. J lost 3 bases, V lost 0 bases, and 8 bases had no gene match. The CDR3 is made up of 16 amino acids. Germline loops: CDR1 SGHRS, CDR2 YFSETQ. CDR3 loop: CASSLVQGAPGYEQYF. The CDR3 coding sequence is TGCGCCAGCAGCTTGGTCCAGGGGGCCCCAGGCTACGAGCAGTACTTC.

V is TRBV28 and J is TRBJ1-4; no definite D call. Trimming took 5 bases from V and 5 from J, leaving 9 bases between them. The CDR3 totals 13 residues. The germline V gene encodes CDR1 MDHEN and CDR2 SYDVKM. The CDR3 loop is CASSVIDNEKLFF. The CDR3 DNA reads TGTGCCAGCAGTGTGATAGACAATGAAAAACTGTTTTTT.

This rearrangement joins TRBV27 to TRBJ2-7, with 8 bases fitting TRBD2. Germline loops: CDR1 MNHEY, CDR2 SMNVEV (reference sequence). CDR3 length: 15 amino acids. With 5 bases clipped from V and 2 bases from J, the junction kept 8 bases outside the gene matches. CDR3 sequence (DNA): TGTGCCAGCAGTACCCTGGCGGGAGGAACCTACGAGCAGTACTTC. Translation: CASSTLAGGTYEQYF.

The chain has TRBV7-2 and TRBJ2-3; perhaps TRBD2 as D (6 bases). Germline assignment: CDR1 SGHTA and CDR2 FQGNSA. This CDR3 is 14 amino acids long. Trimming removed 7 bases from V and 0 bases from J, with 11 bases in between. CDR3 loop: CASNRGLSTDTQYF. CDR3 in DNA: TGTGCCAGCAATCGGGGACTGAGCACAGATACGCAGTATTTT.